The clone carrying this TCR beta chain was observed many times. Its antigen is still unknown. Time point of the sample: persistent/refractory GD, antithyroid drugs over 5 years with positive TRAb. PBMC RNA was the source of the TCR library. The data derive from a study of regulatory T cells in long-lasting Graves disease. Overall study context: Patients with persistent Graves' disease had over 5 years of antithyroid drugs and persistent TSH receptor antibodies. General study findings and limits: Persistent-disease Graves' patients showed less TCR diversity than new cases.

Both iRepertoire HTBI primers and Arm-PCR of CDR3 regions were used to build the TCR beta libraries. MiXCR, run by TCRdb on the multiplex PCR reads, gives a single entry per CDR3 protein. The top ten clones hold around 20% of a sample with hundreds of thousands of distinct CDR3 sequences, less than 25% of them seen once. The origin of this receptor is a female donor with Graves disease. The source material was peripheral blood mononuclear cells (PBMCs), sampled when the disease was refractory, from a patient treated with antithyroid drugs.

CDR3 loop: CSVTKQGINTEAFF. CDR3 nucleotides: TGCAGCGTCACTAAACAGGGGATAAACACTGAAGCTTTCTTT. This chain joins TRBV29-1 and TRBJ1-1; the match to TRBD1 covers 7 bases. Germline V gene data show CDR1 as SQVTM and CDR2 as ANQGSEA. This CDR3 contains 14 residues. J was trimmed by 2 bases and V by 6 bases; bases with no gene match: 9.